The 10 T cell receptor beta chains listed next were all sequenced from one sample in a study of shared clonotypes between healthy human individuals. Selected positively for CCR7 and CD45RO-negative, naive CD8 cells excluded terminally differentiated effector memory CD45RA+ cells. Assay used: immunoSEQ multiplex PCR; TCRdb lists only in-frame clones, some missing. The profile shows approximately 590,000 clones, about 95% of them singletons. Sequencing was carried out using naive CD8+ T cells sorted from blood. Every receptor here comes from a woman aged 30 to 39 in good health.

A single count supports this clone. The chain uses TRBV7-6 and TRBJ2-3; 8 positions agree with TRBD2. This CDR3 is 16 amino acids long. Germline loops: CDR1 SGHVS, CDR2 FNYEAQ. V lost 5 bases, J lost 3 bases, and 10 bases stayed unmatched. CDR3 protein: CASSTTAGVTTDTQYF. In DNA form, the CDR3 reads TGTGCCAGCAGCACCACAGCGGGAGTCACTACAGATACGCAGTATTTT.

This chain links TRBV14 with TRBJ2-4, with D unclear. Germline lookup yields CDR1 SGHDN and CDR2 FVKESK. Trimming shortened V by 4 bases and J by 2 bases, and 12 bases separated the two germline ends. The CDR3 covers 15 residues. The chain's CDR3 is CASSLRIGPKNIQYF. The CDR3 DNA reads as TGTGCCAGCAGCCTCCGGATCGGGCCCAAAAACATTCAGTACTTC.

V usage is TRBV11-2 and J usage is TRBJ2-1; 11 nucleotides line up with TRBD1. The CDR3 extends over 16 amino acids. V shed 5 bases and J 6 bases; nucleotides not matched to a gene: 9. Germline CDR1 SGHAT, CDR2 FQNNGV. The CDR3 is CASSPTGQGGTNEQFF. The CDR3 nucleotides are TGTGCCAGCAGCCCGACGGGACAGGGGGGTACCAATGAGCAGTTCTTC.

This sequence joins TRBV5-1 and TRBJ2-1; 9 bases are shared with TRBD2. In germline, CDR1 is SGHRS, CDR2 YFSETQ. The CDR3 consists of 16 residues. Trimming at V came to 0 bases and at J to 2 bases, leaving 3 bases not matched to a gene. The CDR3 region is CASSLAAGGTYNEQFF. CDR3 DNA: TGCGCCAGCAGCTTGGCTGCGGGAGGGACCTACAATGAGCAGTTCTTC.

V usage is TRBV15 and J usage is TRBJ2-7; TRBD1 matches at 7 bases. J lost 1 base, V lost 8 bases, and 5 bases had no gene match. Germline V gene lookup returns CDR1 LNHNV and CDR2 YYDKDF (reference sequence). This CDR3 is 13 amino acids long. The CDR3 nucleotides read TGTGCCACCTCCCTGGGACAGTCCTACGAGCAGTACTTC. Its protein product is CATSLGQSYEQYF.

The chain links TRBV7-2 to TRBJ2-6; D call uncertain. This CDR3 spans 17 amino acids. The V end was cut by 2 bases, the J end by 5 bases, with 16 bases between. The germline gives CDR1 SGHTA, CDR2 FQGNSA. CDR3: CASSLKFGPFRANVLTF. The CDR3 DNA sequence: TGTGCCAGCAGCTTAAAATTCGGGCCCTTTCGGGCCAACGTCCTGACTTTC.

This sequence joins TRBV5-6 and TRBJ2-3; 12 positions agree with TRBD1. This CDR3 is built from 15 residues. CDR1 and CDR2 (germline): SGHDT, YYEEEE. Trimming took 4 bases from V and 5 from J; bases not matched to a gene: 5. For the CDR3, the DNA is TGTGCCAGCAGCCCAGGGACAGGGGGCGGAGATACGCAGTATTTT. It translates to CASSPGTGGGDTQYF.

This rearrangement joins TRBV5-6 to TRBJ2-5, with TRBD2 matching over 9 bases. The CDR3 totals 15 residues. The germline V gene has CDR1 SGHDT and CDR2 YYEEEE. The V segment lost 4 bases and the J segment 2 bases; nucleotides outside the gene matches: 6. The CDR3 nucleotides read TGTGCCAGCAGCCTGTATAGCGGGAGTCAAGAGACCCAGTACTTC. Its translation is CASSLYSGSQETQYF.

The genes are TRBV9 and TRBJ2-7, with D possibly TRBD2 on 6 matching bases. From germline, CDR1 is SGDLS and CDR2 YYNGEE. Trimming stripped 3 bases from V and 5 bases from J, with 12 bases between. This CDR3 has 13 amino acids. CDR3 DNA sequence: TGTGCCAGCAGCGGGAGGGCCCCCCACGAGCAGTACTTC. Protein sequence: CASSGRAPHEQYF.

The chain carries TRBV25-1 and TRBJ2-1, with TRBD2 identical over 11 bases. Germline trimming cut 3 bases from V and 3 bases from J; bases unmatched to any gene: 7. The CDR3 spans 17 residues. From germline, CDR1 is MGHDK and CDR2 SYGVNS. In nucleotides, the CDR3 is TGTGCCAGCAGTGAGACGGGACTAGCGGATTACTACAATGAGCAGTTCTTC. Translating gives CASSETGLADYYNEQFF.